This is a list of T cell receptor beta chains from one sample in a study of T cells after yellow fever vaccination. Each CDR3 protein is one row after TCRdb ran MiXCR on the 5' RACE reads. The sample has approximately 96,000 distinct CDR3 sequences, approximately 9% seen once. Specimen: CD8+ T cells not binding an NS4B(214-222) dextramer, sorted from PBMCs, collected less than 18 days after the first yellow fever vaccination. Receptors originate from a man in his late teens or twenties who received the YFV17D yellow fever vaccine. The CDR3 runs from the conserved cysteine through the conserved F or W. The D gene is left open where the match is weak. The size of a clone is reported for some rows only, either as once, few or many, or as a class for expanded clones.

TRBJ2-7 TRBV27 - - TGTGCCAGCAGTTTTACGAGCCTCTACGAGCAGTACTTC CASSFTSLYEQYF
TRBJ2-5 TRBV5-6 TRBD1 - TGTGCCAGCAGAGCCGGGACAGGGCGGCCGACCCAGTACTTC CASRAGTGRPTQYF
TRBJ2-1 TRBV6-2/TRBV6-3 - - TGTGCCAGCAGTTACCCTGACCACAATGAGCAGTTCTTC CASSYPDHNEQFF
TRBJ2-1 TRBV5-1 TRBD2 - TGCGCCAGCAGCTTGGTAGCGGGGGGTCCCTACAATGAGCAGTTCTTC CASSLVAGGPYNEQFF
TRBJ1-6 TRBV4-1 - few TGCGCCAGCAGCCAAGTTGGACAGTCGGCTCCCCTCCACTTT CASSQVGQSAPLHF
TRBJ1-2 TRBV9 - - TGTGCCAGCAGCGTGGACCGGGGTCGTCATGGCTACACCTTC CASSVDRGRHGYTF
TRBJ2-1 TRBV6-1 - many TGTGCCAGCAGTGAAATGGCGGGGAACGAGCAGTTCTTC CASSEMAGNEQFF
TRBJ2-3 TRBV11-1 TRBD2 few TGTGCCAGCAGCTTACTAGCGGGGGGCTCGGGAGGCACAGATACGCAGTATTTT CASSLLAGGSGGTDTQYF
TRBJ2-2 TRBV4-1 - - TGCGCCAGCGGTGACGGGGGGCACACCGGGGAGCTGTTTTTT CASGDGGHTGELFF
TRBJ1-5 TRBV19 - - TGTGCCAGTAGTACCCCGGCGGGCCAGTCCAGGCGGCCCCAGCATTTT CASSTPAGQSRRPQHF
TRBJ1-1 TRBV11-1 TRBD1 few TGTGCCAGCAGCTTCGACGGAGGACAGGGGGCTCGGAACACTGAAGCTTTCTTT CASSFDGGQGARNTEAFF
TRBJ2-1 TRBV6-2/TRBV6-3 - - TGTGCCAGCAGTTGGGTCAACAATGAGCAGTTCTTC CASSWVNNEQFF
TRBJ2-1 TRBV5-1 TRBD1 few TGCGCCAGCAGTTATACAGGACAGGGGGTTCGTGAGCAGTTCTTC CASSYTGQGVREQFF
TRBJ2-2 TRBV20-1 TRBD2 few TGCAGTGCTAGAGATTTGCCTAGCGGGAACACCGGGGAGCTGTTTTTT CSARDLPSGNTGELFF
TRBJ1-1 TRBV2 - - TGTGCCAGCAGTGAAGCAGGGATGGTCACTGAAGCTTTCTTT CASSEAGMVTEAFF
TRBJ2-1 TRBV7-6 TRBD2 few TGTGCCAGCAGCCGAACTAGCGGGCCCGCGGGTGAGCAGTTCTTC CASSRTSGPAGEQFF
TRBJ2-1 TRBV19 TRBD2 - TGTGCCAGTAGTGGGATTAGCGGGAATGAGCAGTTCTTC CASSGISGNEQFF
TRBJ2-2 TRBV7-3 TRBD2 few TGTGCCAGCAGCTCAGTTCCGGGACTAGCGGGGTTCGGGGAGCTGTTTTTT CASSSVPGLAGFGELFF
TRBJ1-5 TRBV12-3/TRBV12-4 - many TGTGCCAGCAGTTTAGAGGGGTTCGGGAATCAGCCCCAGCATTTT CASSLEGFGNQPQHF
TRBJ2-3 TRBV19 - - TGTGCCAGTAGTTCCAGGGACGGTGGGGGCAATACGCAGTATTTT CASSSRDGGGNTQYF
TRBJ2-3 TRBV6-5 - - TGTGCCAGCAGTTACGGGGCAGGGGAAACAGATACGCAGTATTTT CASSYGAGETDTQYF
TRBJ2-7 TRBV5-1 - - TGCGCCAGCAGCTTGGCCGGCCTCGCCTACGAGCAGTACTTC CASSLAGLAYEQYF
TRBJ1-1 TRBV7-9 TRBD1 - TGTGCCAGCACCCCCGAGGGGGACAGATGGTTTGAAGCTTTCTTT CASTPEGDRWFEAFF
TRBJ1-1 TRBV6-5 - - TGTGCCAGCAGTTATTTCAGGGGATCATCCACTGAAGCTTTCTTT CASSYFRGSSTEAFF
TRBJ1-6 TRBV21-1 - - TGTGCCAGCTACGGGGATTCACCCCTCCACTTT CASYGDSPLHF
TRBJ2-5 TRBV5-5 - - TGTGCCAGCAGCTTGGGGCAGCATCAACAAGAGACCCAGTACTTC CASSLGQHQQETQYF
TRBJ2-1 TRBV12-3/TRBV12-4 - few TGTGCCAGCAGTGCCGTGATAGGGGGATCTGGGCAGTTCTTC CASSAVIGGSGQFF
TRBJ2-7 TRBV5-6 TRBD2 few TGTGCCAGCAGGGGGGGGAAGGGCTACGAGCAGTACTTC CASRGGKGYEQYF
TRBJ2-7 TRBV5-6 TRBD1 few TGTGCCAGTTCGGAAGCCACAGGGGGCCACTACGAGCAGTACTTC CASSEATGGHYEQYF
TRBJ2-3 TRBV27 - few TGTGCCAGCAGTTCCCCCAGCCCAGATACGCAGTATTTT CASSSPSPDTQYF